These 29 T cell receptor beta chains were all obtained from the same sample, sequenced in a study of T cells in Graves' hyperthyroidism and ophthalmopathy. Amplification of TCR beta CDR3 regions was performed using RNA transcripts as template. TCR CDR3 underwent first-round RT-PCR with the HTBI primer set. TCRdb processed the multiplex PCR reads anew with MiXCR; each CDR3 protein has one entry. The sample includes approximately 320,000 distinct CDR3 sequences, 16% of them seen just once. The source material was blood. These receptors all come from a man aged 25-40 years with Graves' hyperthyroidism.

CDR3 nucleotide sequence: TGTGCCACGAAGAGGGGGACTACCAACACCGGGGAGCTGTTTTTT. Its protein is CATKRGTTNTGELFF. The chain links TRBV12-3 or TRBV12-4 to TRBJ2-2; a possible D gene is TRBD2 (7 bases). Trimming shortened V by 10 bases and J by 2 bases, and 17 bases separated the two germline ends. This CDR3 region has 15 residues.

The chain employs TRBV2 and TRBJ1-4; D is ambiguous. Germline V gives CDR1 SNHLY, CDR2 FYNNEI. The CDR3 runs 12 residues. V shed 4 bases and J shed 5 bases, with 5 bases lying between them. The CDR3 DNA follows: TGTGCCAGCAGTGGAACAAATGAAAAACTGTTTTTT. This codes for CASSGTNEKLFF.

This chain links TRBV2 with TRBJ2-1; TRBD2 aligns across 10 bases. Germline CDR1 is SNHLY and CDR2 is FYNNEI. V trimming: 1 base; J trimming: 3 bases; junction bases outside the gene matches: 3. This CDR3 is built from 16 residues. The CDR3 loop reads CASSEETSGYYNEQFF. Written as DNA, the CDR3 is TGTGCCAGCAGTGAAGAGACTAGCGGGTACTACAATGAGCAGTTCTTC.

A note on this clonotype: Sequence at one end of the junction differs from germline and may be a read error. The CDR3 DNA reads TGTGCCAGCAGCTTGGACCTACCGAATGAAAAACTGTTTTTT. As protein: CASSLDLPNEKLFF. The V and J genes are TRBV5-1 and TRBJ1-4, with D hard to call. The CDR3 has 14 amino acids. Germline CDR1 and CDR2: SGHRS and YFSETQ. Variable domain in full (rest from reference TRBV5-1 and TRBJ1-4): KAGVTQTPRYLIKTRGQQVTLSCSPISGHRSVSWYQQTPGQGLQFLFEYFSETQRNKGNFPGRFSGRQFSNSRSEMNVSTLELGDSALYLCASSLDLPNEKLFFGSGTQLSVL.

In its sample, this clonotype was seen many times. J is TRBJ2-7 and V is TRBV11-2; D gene uncertain. Trimming took off 1 base at V and 0 bases at J, with 10 bases between the two ends. CDR1 and CDR2 (germline): SGHAT, FQNNGV. The CDR3 spans 15 residues. The CDR3 DNA follows: TGTGCCAGCAGCTTAGCACCTTCCAGCTCCTACGAGCAGTACTTC. Amino acids: CASSLAPSSSYEQYF.

Remarks on this clonotype: It may be a read error: a sequence one base away is much more abundant. The V and J genes are TRBV7-2 and TRBJ2-2, with TRBD1 identical over 7 bases. Germline-derived CDR1 and CDR2 are SGHTA and FQGNSA. This CDR3 is 15 amino acids long. The CDR3 nucleotides read TGTGCCAGCAGCCTAGGGCTAGGGGGCCCCGGGGAGCAGTTTTTT. It is translated as CASSLGLGGPGEQFF.

This clonotype was detected many times. This chain's CDR3 is CASSPTGWGGNEKLFF. CDR3 bases: TGTGCCAGCAGTCCCACGGGGTGGGGGGGCAATGAAAAACTGTTTTTT. The chain couples TRBV12-3 or TRBV12-4 to TRBJ1-4; D might be TRBD1 (6 bases). With 5 bases removed from V and 5 bases from J, the gap between germline ends came to 18 bases. This CDR3 region has 16 residues.

A few counts support this clonotype. The genes are TRBV19 and TRBJ2-1, with a weak D call TRBD2 (6 bases). This CDR3 is 16 amino acids long. Germline V gene lookup returns CDR1 LNHDA and CDR2 SQIVND (reference sequence). The germline V and J ends were trimmed by 7 bases and 0 bases, with 16 bases remaining between them. The CDR3 loop is CASTGLAVSSYNEQFF. The CDR3 DNA reads as TGTGCCAGTACCGGTTTAGCGGTAAGCTCCTACAATGAGCAGTTCTTC.

The CDR3 coding sequence is TGTGCCAGCAGGCCGTTAGGGAACACCATATATTTT. Amino acids: CASRPLGNTIYF. V is TRBV27 and J is TRBJ1-3; D gene uncertain. The CDR3 consists of 12 residues. Trimming removed 6 bases at V and 7 bases at J, with 10 bases between. Germline loops: CDR1 MNHEY, CDR2 SMNVEV (reference sequence).

This clonotype was seen ten or more times. This chain links TRBV10-3 with TRBJ1-1, with 7 nucleotides matching TRBD1. CDR1 and CDR2 from the germline V gene are ENHRY and SYGVKD. The CDR3 totals 14 residues. V shed 4 bases, J shed 1 base, and the junction held 3 bases outside the gene matches. The CDR3 DNA follows: TGTGCCATCAGTGGGGGACAGAGGAACACTGAAGCTTTCTTT. It translates to CAISGGQRNTEAFF.

This clonotype has ten or more counts. The chain employs TRBV2 and TRBJ2-1, with TRBD2 matching 7 bases. Germline-derived CDR1 and CDR2 are SNHLY and FYNNEI. V shed 0 bases, J shed 13 bases, and the junction held 6 bases outside the gene matches. The CDR3 runs to 13 residues. The CDR3 region is CASSEAEGTIQFF. The DNA of the CDR3 is TGTGCCAGCAGTGAAGCTGAAGGGACTATACAGTTCTTC.

This clonotype was detected many times. The rearrangement joins TRBV10-2 to TRBJ1-1; 8 nucleotides match TRBD1. Germline V gene sequence: CDR1 WSHSY, CDR2 SAAADI. V lost 4 bases to trimming and J lost 7 bases; unmatched junction nucleotides: 11. This CDR3 has 15 amino acids. The CDR3 DNA is TGCGCCAGCAGTGGAGGGACAGGCGAGTTCAATGAAGCTTTCTTT. Protein product: CASSGGTGEFNEAFF.

This clonotype was seen ten or more times. The V call is TRBV12-3 or TRBV12-4, the J call TRBJ2-2, with D possibly being TRBD1 (5 bases). This CDR3 contains 18 residues. Trimming shortened V by 0 bases and J by 1 base, and 15 bases separated the two germline ends. The CDR3 nucleotides read TGTGCCAGCAGTTTAGCGTTTAGTTGGCAGGGGAACACCGGGGAGCTGTTTTTT. This sequence encodes CASSLAFSWQGNTGELFF.

This clonotype was counted between two and nine times. This chain uses TRBV24-1 with TRBJ2-5; 8 bases agree with TRBD2. The CDR3 is made up of 15 amino acids. Germline CDR1 reads KGHDR; CDR2 reads SFDVKD. The V gene end was trimmed by 4 bases and the J gene end by 5 bases; junction bases not matched to a gene: 8. DNA for the CDR3: TGTGCCACCAGTGACACCGGGAGGGCCCACGAGACCCAGTACTTC. Its protein is CATSDTGRAHETQYF.

This clonotype was seen ten or more times. V is TRBV13 and J is TRBJ2-3; weak D call: TRBD2 (6 bases). Germline V gives CDR1 PRHDT, CDR2 FYEKMQ (reference sequence). V shed 3 bases and J shed 1 base, with 11 bases lying between them. CDR3 size: 15 residues. DNA of the CDR3: TGTGCCAGCAGCTTGGGACTTGTTCGCACAGATACGCAGTATTTT. This gives the protein CASSLGLVRTDTQYF.

J is TRBJ2-1 and V is TRBV5-8, with TRBD2 matching 16 bases. CDR1 SGHTS and CDR2 YDEGEE come from the germline V gene. The CDR3 is 16 amino acids. Trimming cost V 4 bases and J 15 bases; bases outside gene matches: 13. The CDR3 nucleotides read TGTGCCAGCAGCAGGACCGGGACTAGCGGGAGGGCTTCAACGTTCTTC. It encodes CASSRTGTSGRASTFF.

In its sample, this clonotype was seen many times. The chain carries TRBV28 and TRBJ1-1; no clear D gene. CDR3 size: 13 residues. CDR1 is MDHEN and CDR2 is SYDVKM in the germline V gene. V was trimmed by 3 bases and J by 0 bases, leaving 5 bases between them. This chain's CDR3 is CASSLTLNTEAFF. The CDR3 DNA is TGTGCCAGCAGTTTGACATTGAACACTGAAGCTTTCTTT.

This clonotype was picked up a small number of times. The chain couples TRBV5-4 to TRBJ2-5; 8 positions match TRBD1. Germline CDR1 reads SGHNT; CDR2 reads YYREEE (reference sequence). With V trimmed by 4 bases and J by 1 base, 3 bases remained unmatched. CDR3 length: 14 residues. This chain's CDR3 is CASSPDRVQETQYF. CDR3 nucleotide sequence: TGTGCCAGCAGCCCGGACAGGGTCCAAGAGACCCAGTACTTC.

This clonotype was detected a few times. The V and J genes are TRBV5-1 and TRBJ1-1, with D maybe TRBD1 (5 bases). CDR3 size: 15 residues. Per the germline V gene, CDR1 is SGHRS and CDR2 is YFSETQ. V was shortened by 0 bases and J by 2 bases, with 11 bases between the two germline ends. The DNA of the CDR3 is TGCGCCAGCAGCTTGGCTGCTGGGGGTAACACTGAAGCTTTCTTT. Translation gives CASSLAAGGNTEAFF. Drawing the rest from reference TRBV5-1 and TRBJ1-1, the complete variable domain is KAGVTQTPRYLIKTRGQQVTLSCSPISGHRSVSWYQQTPGQGLQFLFEYFSETQRNKGNFPGRFSGRQFSNSRSEMNVSTLELGDSALYLCASSLAAGGNTEAFFGQGTRLTVV.

This clonotype showed up many times. J is TRBJ2-1 and V is TRBV5-6, with TRBD2 as a possible D gene (5 bases). Germline V gene lookup returns CDR1 SGHDT and CDR2 YYEEEE. This CDR3 spans 13 amino acids. V dropped 6 bases and J dropped 4 bases, with 11 bases sitting between them. The CDR3 coding sequence is TGTGCCAGCACCACATCGGGGTACAATGAGCAGTTCTTC. Its translation: CASTTSGYNEQFF. The whole variable domain, remainder taken from reference TRBV5-6 and TRBJ2-1, is DAGVTQSPTHLIKTRGQQVTLRCSPKSGHDTVSWYQQALGQGPQFIFQYYEEEERQRGNFPDRFSGHQFPNYSSELNVNALLLGDSALYLCASTTSGYNEQFFGPGTRLTVL.

The chain links TRBV11-2 to TRBJ1-2; 10 bases match TRBD1. This CDR3 region has 14 residues. CDR1 and CDR2 (germline): SGHAT, FQNNGV. Germline trimming cut 1 base from V and 5 bases from J; bases unmatched to any gene: 1. The CDR3 loop is CASSLGGQGYGYTF. As DNA, the CDR3 is TGTGCCAGCAGCTTAGGGGGACAGGGGTATGGCTACACCTTC.

This clonotype was seen more than once but under ten times. The gene calls are TRBV12-3 or TRBV12-4 and TRBJ2-4; 7 bases line up with TRBD2. The V gene end was trimmed by 4 bases and the J gene end by 0 bases; junction bases not matched to a gene: 6. The CDR3 has 16 residues. DNA for the CDR3: TGTGCCAGCAGTTCGGGAGGAGGGTTAGCCAAAAACATTCAGTACTTC. Protein: CASSSGGGLAKNIQYF.

Many counts were recorded for this clonotype. V is TRBV2 and J is TRBJ1-1, with D unresolved. Germline V lookup: CDR1 SNHLY, CDR2 FYNNEI. CDR3 length equals 12 residues. Trimming took off 7 bases at V and 3 bases at J, with 9 bases between the two ends. The CDR3 here is CASKTTYTEAFF. CDR3 bases: TGTGCCAGCAAGACCACCTACACTGAAGCTTTCTTT.

The table lists this clonotype with many counts. This chain connects TRBV2 to TRBJ2-5; D is unclear. This CDR3 has 13 amino acids. Germline V gives CDR1 SNHLY, CDR2 FYNNEI. V was pared by 4 bases and J by 4 bases, with 10 bases between. CDR3: CASSVGNPETQYF. CDR3 nucleotide sequence: TGTGCCAGCAGTGTGGGTAATCCAGAGACCCAGTACTTC. Supplemented by reference TRBV2 and TRBJ2-5, the full variable domain reads EPEVTQTPSHQVTQMGQEVILRCVPISNHLYFYWYRQILGQKVEFLVSFYNNEISEKSEIFDDQFSVERPDGSNFTLKIRSTKLEDSAMYFCASSVGNPETQYFGPGTRLLVL.

This clonotype was detected many times. V and J are TRBV30 and TRBJ2-2; 7 nucleotides line up with TRBD2. Germline-derived CDR1 and CDR2 are GTSNPN and SVGIG (reference sequence). J was trimmed by 1 base and V by 3 bases; bases with no gene match: 2. The CDR3 is made up of 14 amino acids. The CDR3 loop reads CAWSAGVNTGELFF. CDR3 sequence (DNA): TGTGCCTGGAGCGCGGGGGTGAACACCGGGGAGCTGTTTTTT.

This clonotype showed up many times. This sequence joins TRBV18 and TRBJ2-5; D gene ambiguous. Germline V lookup: CDR1 KGHSH, CDR2 LQKENI. There are 13 residues in the CDR3. Trimming left V 4 bases short and J 5 bases short, with 11 bases between. The CDR3 coding sequence is TGTGCCAGCTCACTCACCCCCCGGGAGACCCAGTACTTC. This gives the protein CASSLTPRETQYF.

In this sample, this clonotype turned up a few times. The genes are TRBV10-1 and TRBJ2-5; D is unclear. The length of the CDR3 is 12 residues. The V gene lost 7 bases and the J gene lost 2 bases, with 8 bases spanning the gap. From germline, CDR1 is WNHNN and CDR2 SYGVQD (reference sequence). The CDR3 sequence: CASKMGQETQYF. CDR3 DNA sequence: TGCGCCAGCAAGATGGGACAAGAGACCCAGTACTTC.

This clonotype was observed a few times. This chain connects TRBV3-1 to TRBJ1-3; D unclear. CDR3 length: 13 residues. From germline, CDR1 is LGHDT and CDR2 YNNKEL (reference sequence). Trimming took 0 bases from V and 8 from J, leaving 8 bases between them. Written as DNA, the CDR3 is TGTGCCAGCAGCCAAGATAGGGTGGACACCATATATTTT. Its translation is CASSQDRVDTIYF.

Many counts were recorded for this clonotype. This CDR3 reads CASSQSRNTGELFF. CDR3 sequence (DNA): TGTGCCAGCAGTCAGTCACGGAACACCGGGGAGCTGTTTTTT. The chain is built from TRBV6-1 and TRBJ2-2; no firm D call. V gave up 5 bases and J gave up 1 base, with 8 bases separating them. Germline V CDR1 and CDR2: MNHNS, SASEGT. CDR3 size: 14 residues.